The 17 T cell receptor beta chains given below trace back to one sample, sequenced in a study of beta chain features in type 1 diabetes. The authors reverse transcribed all of the isolated RNA, so sequencing captured expressed TCRB transcripts. Using immunoSEQ multiplex PCR, the repertoire was profiled, and TCRdb retains in-frame clones only, with some absent. The repertoire has under 900,000 clones, about a sixth of them found once; the top ten carry about 0.02%. Sequences were obtained from naive CD4+ T cells from blood. These receptors were collected from a woman younger than 35 in good health.

The CDR3 DNA sequence: TGCGCCAGCAGCTTGGGGCATACTACCTATGGCTACACCTTC. This codes for CASSLGHTTYGYTF. The chain is built from TRBV5-1 and TRBJ1-2; D is unclear. V was pared by 0 bases and J by 4 bases, with 10 bases between. CDR1 is SGHRS and CDR2 is YFSETQ in the germline V gene. This CDR3 contains 14 residues.

The rearrangement uses TRBV20-1 and TRBJ2-3; D might be TRBD1 (5 bases). V lost 6 bases, J lost 11 bases, and 15 bases lay in between. CDR3 length: 11 amino acids. Germline V gene data show CDR1 as DFQATT and CDR2 as SNEGSKA (reference sequence). The CDR3 DNA reads as TGCAGTGCCGGACGGCCTCAGGGGCAGTATTTT. It specifies CSAGRPQGQYF.

This clone was seen a few times. The chain employs TRBV5-6 and TRBJ1-2, with D hard to call. V lost 3 bases and J 1 base, leaving 4 bases between the germline ends. CDR3 size: 12 residues. Germline V gives CDR1 SGHDT, CDR2 YYEEEE. This CDR3 reads CASSSGNYGYTF. Written as DNA, the CDR3 is TGTGCCAGCAGCTCCGGTAACTATGGCTACACCTTC.

This chain uses TRBV5-1 with TRBJ1-2; 9 nucleotides match TRBD1. The CDR3 is made up of 17 amino acids. Germline values: CDR1 SGHRS, CDR2 YFSETQ. The V and J ends lost 4 bases and 4 bases, in that order; junction bases with no gene match: 14. DNA of the CDR3: TGCGCCAGCAGCCGCGGACAGGGGCGCCGATACGTCTATGGCTACACCTTC. It encodes CASSRGQGRRYVYGYTF.

V and J are TRBV10-1 and TRBJ2-1; 11 nucleotides line up with TRBD2. From germline, CDR1 is WNHNN and CDR2 SYGVQD (reference sequence). The V and J ends lost 0 bases and 7 bases, in that order; junction bases with no gene match: 2. This CDR3 is 15 amino acids long. CDR3 region: CASSESTSGRNEQFF. In DNA, the CDR3 is TGCGCCAGCAGTGAGTCTACTAGCGGGAGAAATGAGCAGTTCTTC.

V and J are TRBV27 and TRBJ2-3; the match to TRBD2 covers 7 bases. The germline V gene encodes CDR1 MNHEY and CDR2 SMNVEV (reference sequence). Losses at the gene ends were 2 bases for V and 4 bases for J; bases not matched to a gene: 3. The CDR3 has 14 amino acids. CDR3 in DNA: TGTGCCAGCAGTTTACCCCTAGCGGCAGATACGCAGTATTTT. Translating gives CASSLPLAADTQYF.

The chain is built from TRBV6-6 and TRBJ1-5, with TRBD1 matching 10 bases. V shed 8 bases and J 2 bases; nucleotides not matched to a gene: 6. The germline V gene encodes CDR1 MNHNY and CDR2 SVGAGI (reference sequence). The CDR3 sequence is 15 residues long. DNA of the CDR3: TGTGCCAGCCAGAATGGACAGGGGGGCAATCAGCCCCAGCATTTT. Its translation is CASQNGQGGNQPQHF.

The chain couples TRBV7-6 to TRBJ1-5; possibly TRBD1 for D (5 bases). There are 13 residues in the CDR3. CDR1 SGHVS and CDR2 FNYEAQ come from the germline V gene. V dropped 0 bases and J dropped 5 bases, with 5 bases sitting between them. CDR3 region: CASSLAGDQPQHF. DNA of the CDR3: TGTGCCAGCAGCTTAGCGGGGGATCAGCCCCAGCATTTT.

The chain couples TRBV28 to TRBJ2-4, with D possibly matching TRBD1 (5 bases). The CDR3 extends over 14 amino acids. Trimming removed 2 bases from V and 2 bases from J, with 7 bases in between. CDR1 is MDHEN, CDR2 SYDVKM, per germline. This chain's CDR3 is CASSLDSPKNIQYF. CDR3 nucleotide sequence: TGTGCCAGCAGTTTAGACAGTCCCAAAAACATTCAGTACTTC.

This clone was picked up a small number of times. The V gene is TRBV6-5, the J gene TRBJ2-1, with 10 bases aligning to TRBD1. The V segment lost 6 bases and the J segment 8 bases; nucleotides outside the gene matches: 10. This CDR3 has 15 amino acids. Germline lookup yields CDR1 MNHEY and CDR2 SVGAGI. The CDR3 protein is CASSPGTGAFYEQFF. CDR3 in DNA: TGTGCCAGCAGCCCCGGGACAGGGGCCTTCTATGAGCAGTTCTTC.

The chain couples TRBV12-5 to TRBJ2-1; TRBD2 agrees at 14 bases. V lost 4 bases and J lost 2; bases outside the gene matches: 10. Germline V gene sequence: CDR1 LGHNT, CDR2 FRNRAP. The CDR3 totals 19 residues. The CDR3 reads CASGSSSGLAGVPYNEQFF. The CDR3 DNA reads as TGTGCTAGTGGTTCTTCCTCGGGACTAGCGGGAGTCCCCTACAATGAGCAGTTCTTC.

The chain employs TRBV5-1 and TRBJ2-5; tentatively, D is TRBD2 (6 bases). Germline CDR1 is SGHRS and CDR2 is YFSETQ. This CDR3 spans 18 amino acids. V was trimmed by 4 bases and J by 3 bases, leaving 25 bases between them. This CDR3 is CASSPDTPRTTSEETQYF. CDR3 coding DNA: TGCGCCAGCAGCCCCGACACCCCCCGGACTACCTCGGAAGAGACCCAGTACTTC.

This clone was seen a few times. Other DNA sequences of this sample code for an identical CDR3. The chain couples TRBV25-1 to TRBJ2-5, with D tentatively TRBD2 (6 bases). The CDR3 is 15 residues long. The germline V and J ends were trimmed by 3 bases and 2 bases, with 13 bases remaining between them. Germline loops: CDR1 MGHDK, CDR2 SYGVNS. CDR3 coding DNA: TGTGCCAGCAGTGATCCCGGGACTGCACAAGAGACCCAGTACTTC. Translated, it gives CASSDPGTAQETQYF.

In this sample, this clone turned up a few times. The V and J genes are TRBV10-3 and TRBJ2-1; 8 nucleotides match TRBD2. V was pared by 10 bases and J by 0 bases, with 8 bases of the junction left unmatched. Germline CDR1 and CDR2: ENHRY and SYGVKD. The CDR3 sequence is 15 residues long. The chain's CDR3 is CATVAGLGSYNEQFF. CDR3 sequence (DNA): TGTGCCACGGTAGCGGGATTGGGCTCCTACAATGAGCAGTTCTTC.

This chain links TRBV7-2 with TRBJ2-1, with D possibly matching TRBD2 (6 bases). The CDR3 is 16 amino acids. CDR1 is SGHTA, CDR2 FQGNSA, per germline. The V gene lost 3 bases and the J gene lost 0 bases, with 12 bases spanning the gap. CDR3 in DNA: TGTGCCAGCAGCTTGCATAGCGGATTCTCCTACAATGAGCAGTTCTTC. Protein product: CASSLHSGFSYNEQFF.

This clone has only a few counts. V is TRBV10-2 and J is TRBJ2-7, with 7 nucleotides matching TRBD1. The length of the CDR3 is 13 residues. V shed 6 bases and J 7 bases; nucleotides not matched to a gene: 9. Germline lookup yields CDR1 WSHSY and CDR2 SAAADI. The CDR3 sequence: CASRNRGRGEQYF. The CDR3 DNA reads as TGCGCCAGCAGGAACAGGGGCAGAGGGGAGCAGTACTTC.

As concerns this clone: Different DNA sequences within this sample yield the same CDR3. The gene calls are TRBV7-8 and TRBJ2-7; 9 bases are a match to TRBD1. The V gene's germline CDR1 is SGHVS and CDR2 FQNEAQ. The V segment lost 5 bases and the J segment 2 bases; nucleotides outside the gene matches: 4. The CDR3 is 14 amino acids. The CDR3 is CASSARDRAYEQYF. Here the CDR3 DNA reads TGTGCCAGCAGCGCCCGGGACAGGGCCTACGAGCAGTACTTC. Full variable domain (remainder filled in from reference TRBV7-8 and TRBJ2-7): GAGVSQSPRYKVAKRGQDVALRCDPISGHVSLFWYQQALGQGPEFLTYFQNEAQLDKSGLPSDRFFAERPEGSVSTLKIQRTQQEDSAVYLCASSARDRAYEQYFGPGTRLTVT.